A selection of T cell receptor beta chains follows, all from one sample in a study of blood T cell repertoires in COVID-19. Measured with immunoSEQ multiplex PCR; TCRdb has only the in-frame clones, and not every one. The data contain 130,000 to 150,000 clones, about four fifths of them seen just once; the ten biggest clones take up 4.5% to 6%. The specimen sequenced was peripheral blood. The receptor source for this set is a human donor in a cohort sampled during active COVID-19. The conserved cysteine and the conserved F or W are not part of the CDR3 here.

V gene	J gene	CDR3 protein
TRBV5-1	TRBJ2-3	ASSPGTGFQDTQY
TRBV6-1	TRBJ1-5	ASSEGERPSQPQH
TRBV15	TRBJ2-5	ATSRDRGQQETQY
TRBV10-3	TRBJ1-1	AISGGSEAF
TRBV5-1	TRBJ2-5	ASKRGLAGEETQY
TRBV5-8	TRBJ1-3	ASSFPGSDTIY
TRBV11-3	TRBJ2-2	ASSLARTGELF
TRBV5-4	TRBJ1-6	ASNTEGANSPLH
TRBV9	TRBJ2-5	ASSLIGGEQETQY
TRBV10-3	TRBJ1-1	ATRTGGNTEAF
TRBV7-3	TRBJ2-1	ASSLSGGVYNEQF
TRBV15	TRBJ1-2	ATSRGRTGPWYGYT
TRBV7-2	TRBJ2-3	ASSLGGDRTDTQY
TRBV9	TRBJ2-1	ASSTTLGNEQF
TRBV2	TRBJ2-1	ASSPSLAGGGRF
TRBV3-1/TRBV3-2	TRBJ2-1	ASSQDTSGLGRSEQF
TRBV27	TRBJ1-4	ASRDRGYEKLF
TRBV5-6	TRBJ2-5	ASSLRQGPGETQY
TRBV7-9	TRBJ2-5	ASSVRTGHQETQY